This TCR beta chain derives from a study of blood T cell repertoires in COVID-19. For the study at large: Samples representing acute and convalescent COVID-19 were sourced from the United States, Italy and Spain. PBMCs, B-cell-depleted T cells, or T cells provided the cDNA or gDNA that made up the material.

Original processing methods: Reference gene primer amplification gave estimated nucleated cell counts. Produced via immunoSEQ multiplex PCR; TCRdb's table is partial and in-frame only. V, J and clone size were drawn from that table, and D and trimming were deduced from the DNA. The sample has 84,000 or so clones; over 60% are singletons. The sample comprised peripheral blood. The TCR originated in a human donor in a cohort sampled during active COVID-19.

The CDR3 bases are TGTGCCAGCAGCGTAGGAGCGGGAGGGAGTAATGAGCAGTTCTTC. It specifies CASSVGAGGSNEQFF. The J gene is TRBJ2-1, the V gene TRBV9; the match to TRBD2 covers 10 bases. The V and J ends lost 0 bases and 7 bases, in that order; junction bases with no gene match: 4. The CDR3 spans 15 residues. Per germline, CDR1 SGDLS and CDR2 YYNGEE. The variable domain in full, with the rest retrieved from reference TRBV9 and TRBJ2-1, is DSGVTQTPKHLITATGQRVTLRCSPRSGDLSVYWYQQSLDQGLQFLIQYYNGEERAKGNILERFSAQQFPDLHSELNLSSLELGDSALYFCASSVGAGGSNEQFFGPGTRLTVL.